Each of the 21 T cell receptor beta chains below was sequenced from the same sample in a study of cytomegalovirus exposure and HLA in healthy donors. The PCR contained 60 Vbeta and 13 Jbeta primers. Method: immunoSEQ multiplex PCR; TCRdb's copy keeps in-frame clones and lacks some. The sample includes some 200,000 clones, about three quarters seen only once; the top ten take about 2.9%. The sample taken for sequencing was PBMCs. Receptors originate from a female donor in good health and CMV-seronegative.

The chain is built from TRBV6-5 and TRBJ2-3; 10 nucleotides line up with TRBD1. The germline V gene encodes CDR1 MNHEY and CDR2 SVGAGI. CDR3 length equals 14 residues. Trimming took 6 bases from V and 5 from J; bases not matched to a gene: 5. The chain's CDR3 is CASRDRGMGDTQYF. The CDR3 DNA is TGTGCCAGCAGGGACAGGGGGATGGGAGATACGCAGTATTTT.

The chain links TRBV7-2 to TRBJ2-7; D uncertain. The CDR3 runs 12 residues. Germline V gene sequence: CDR1 SGHTA, CDR2 FQGNSA. V lost 2 bases and J 1 base, leaving 3 bases between the germline ends. CDR3: CASSLQSYEQYF. The DNA of the CDR3 is TGTGCCAGCAGCTTACAATCCTACGAGCAGTACTTC.

This clone has a handful of counts. This chain joins TRBV6-5 and TRBJ2-1; TRBD2 aligns across 7 bases. V gave up 5 bases and J gave up 4 bases; unmatched junction bases: 8. CDR1 MNHEY and CDR2 SVGAGI come from the germline V gene. This CDR3 comprises 15 residues. The chain's CDR3 is CASSNAGVGYNEQFF. As DNA, the CDR3 is TGTGCCAGCAGTAATGCGGGAGTAGGGTACAATGAGCAGTTCTTC.

The gene calls are TRBV5-1 and TRBJ2-1; D is unclear. The V gene lost 5 bases and the J gene lost 0 bases, with 12 bases spanning the gap. CDR1 is SGHRS and CDR2 is YFSETQ in the germline V gene. This CDR3 comprises 15 residues. CDR3 DNA: TGCGCCAGCAGACAGACGGATTACTCCTACAATGAGCAGTTCTTC. Its translation: CASRQTDYSYNEQFF.

This chain joins TRBV7-9 and TRBJ2-3; D uncertain. V shed 1 base and J shed 0 bases, with 5 bases lying between them. Germline CDR1 SEHNR, CDR2 FQNEAQ (reference sequence). The CDR3 contains 14 residues. CDR3 sequence (DNA): TGTGCCAGCAGCTTAGGAGTTAGCACAGATACGCAGTATTTT. Residues: CASSLGVSTDTQYF.

The chain joins TRBV7-9 to TRBJ1-2; 9 nucleotides line up with TRBD1. Germline V gene lookup returns CDR1 SEHNR and CDR2 FQNEAQ (reference sequence). The V segment lost 6 bases and the J segment 3 bases; nucleotides outside the gene matches: 8. There are 15 residues in the CDR3. The CDR3 protein is CASSPDRGDDYGYTF. The CDR3, as DNA: TGTGCCAGCAGTCCTGACAGGGGGGATGACTATGGCTACACCTTC.

V usage is TRBV5-5 and J usage is TRBJ1-2; D is uncertain. Germline V gene sequence: CDR1 SGHKS, CDR2 YYEKEE (reference sequence). V lost 3 bases, J lost 7 bases, and 10 bases lay in between. The CDR3 sequence is 12 residues long. The CDR3 coding sequence is TGTGCCAGCAGCTCGCCTAGGAGTGGCTACACCTTC. This encodes CASSSPRSGYTF.

With regard to this clone: Within the sample, other DNA sequences also encode this same CDR3. The V gene is TRBV18, the J gene TRBJ1-1; maybe TRBD1 (5 bases). Germline V gives CDR1 KGHSH, CDR2 LQKENI. V was pared by 3 bases and J by 1 base, with 6 bases between. The length of the CDR3 is 13 residues. The CDR3 DNA sequence: TGTGCCAGCTCACCTCAGGGGAACACTGAAGCTTTCTTT. Translating it yields CASSPQGNTEAFF.

The J gene is TRBJ2-7, the V gene TRBV6-5; perhaps TRBD1 as D (5 bases). V shed 3 bases and J shed 2 bases, with 11 bases lying between them. The CDR3 is 14 residues long. CDR1 MNHEY and CDR2 SVGAGI come from the germline V gene. The CDR3 loop is CASSYLSGTYEQYF. DNA for the CDR3: TGTGCCAGCAGTTATCTATCAGGGACCTACGAGCAGTACTTC.

J is TRBJ1-1 and V is TRBV19, with a weak D call TRBD1 (5 bases). V was cut by 0 bases and J by 4 bases, with 6 bases left in between. The V gene's germline CDR1 is LNHDA and CDR2 SQIVND (reference sequence). The CDR3 is made up of 13 amino acids. The chain's CDR3 is CASSIDRVTEAFF. In DNA form, the CDR3 reads TGTGCCAGTAGTATAGACAGGGTCACTGAAGCTTTCTTT. Looking up the rest from reference TRBV19 and TRBJ1-1 gives the full variable domain: DGGITQSPKYLFRKEGQNVTLSCEQNLNHDAMYWYRQDPGQGLRLIYYSQIVNDFQKGDIAEGYSVSREKKESFPLTVTSAQKNPTAFYLCASSIDRVTEAFFGQGTRLTVV.

CDR3 sequence: CASGLFNNGARFF. CDR3 sequence (DNA): TGTGCTAGTGGTTTGTTTAACAATGGTGCTCGGTTCTTC. This chain links TRBV12-5 with TRBJ2-1; the D is unclear. The CDR3 runs to 13 residues. CDR1 is LGHNT and CDR2 is FRNRAP in the germline V gene. Deletions cut 2 bases from V and 15 bases from J, with 17 bases between.

This clone was found a few times. The rearrangement uses TRBV27 and TRBJ1-3, with D perhaps TRBD1 (5 bases). The CDR3 has 14 residues. Between the trimmed V and J ends, which lost 2 bases and 1 base, there was a span of 6 bases. Germline assignment: CDR1 MNHEY and CDR2 SMNVEV (reference sequence). CDR3 bases: TGTGCCAGCAGTTTAAAGGGGTCTGGAAACACCATATATTTT. Amino acid sequence: CASSLKGSGNTIYF.

The rearrangement joins TRBV9 to TRBJ2-1; 8 bases fit TRBD2. Looked up from germline, CDR1 is SGDLS and CDR2 is YYNGEE. With V trimmed by 6 bases and J by 2 bases, 13 bases remained unmatched. The CDR3 consists of 17 residues. The CDR3 DNA is TGTGCCAGCAACGTCCCGGGGGGACTAGACGCCTACAATGAGCAGTTCTTC. As protein: CASNVPGGLDAYNEQFF.

The chain uses TRBV18 and TRBJ1-6, with 7 bases fitting TRBD1. There are 15 residues in the CDR3. Germline CDR1 is KGHSH and CDR2 is LQKENI. V trimming: 2 bases; J trimming: 5 bases; junction bases outside the gene matches: 3. The CDR3 protein is CASSPGTVNNSPLHF. Here the CDR3 DNA reads TGTGCCAGCTCACCAGGGACAGTGAATAATTCACCCCTCCACTTT.

CDR3 nucleotide sequence: TGTGCCAGCAGTTACTCGTCGGACAGGGACGGCTACACCTTC. Residues: CASSYSSDRDGYTF. The rearrangement links TRBV6-5 to TRBJ1-2, with 8 nucleotides matching TRBD1. The CDR3 extends over 14 amino acids. V was clipped by 0 bases and J by 8 bases; unmatched bases: 5. Germline V gene lookup returns CDR1 MNHEY and CDR2 SVGAGI.

The V and J genes are TRBV30 and TRBJ1-6; D unclear. The CDR3 is 13 residues long. Germline CDR1 and CDR2: GTSNPN and SVGIG (reference sequence). V was shortened by 2 bases and J by 4 bases, with 6 bases between the two germline ends. The CDR3 bases are TGTGCCTGGAGTTTCAGGTATAATTCACCCCTCCACTTT. It encodes CAWSFRYNSPLHF.

This clone was detected only once. The V call is TRBV9, the J call TRBJ1-2, with 9 nucleotides matching TRBD1. With V trimmed by 0 bases and J by 1 base, 1 base remained unmatched. Germline CDR1 and CDR2: SGDLS and YYNGEE. The CDR3 is 15 residues long. The CDR3 loop is CASSVGTGDNYGYTF. The CDR3 DNA sequence: TGTGCCAGCAGCGTAGGGACAGGGGATAACTATGGCTACACCTTC. The full variable domain, with the rest looked up from reference TRBV9 and TRBJ1-2, is DSGVTQTPKHLITATGQRVTLRCSPRSGDLSVYWYQQSLDQGLQFLIQYYNGEERAKGNILERFSAQQFPDLHSELNLSSLELGDSALYFCASSVGTGDNYGYTFGSGTRLTVV.

The V call is TRBV6-1, the J call TRBJ2-4, with 9 bases fitting TRBD2. CDR1 is MNHNS, CDR2 SASEGT, per germline. This CDR3 contains 14 residues. J was trimmed by 5 bases and V by 4 bases; bases with no gene match: 3. The CDR3 bases are TGTGCCAGCAGTGTTAGCGGGAGAGAAAACATTCAGTACTTC. Encoded protein: CASSVSGRENIQYF.

The CDR3 region is CASSLGGTGLYGYTF. The CDR3 region has the DNA TGTGCCAGCAGCTTAGGAGGGACAGGCCTCTATGGCTACACCTTC. The V gene is TRBV7-2, the J gene TRBJ1-2; 8 bases fit TRBD1. J was trimmed by 4 bases and V by 1 base; bases with no gene match: 5. This CDR3 is built from 15 residues. The germline gives CDR1 SGHTA, CDR2 FQGNSA.

This clone came up a few times. Other DNA sequences in this sample translate to the same CDR3. The rearrangement joins TRBV9 to TRBJ1-1; 7 bases line up with TRBD1. The ends lost 4 bases at V and 2 bases at J; junction bases unmatched: 5. CDR3 length: 14 amino acids. CDR1 and CDR2 (germline): SGDLS, YYNGEE. Written as DNA, the CDR3 is TGTGCCAGCAGCCGGACAGGTCTAAACACTGAAGCTTTCTTT. This gives the protein CASSRTGLNTEAFF.

The chain is built from TRBV7-3 and TRBJ2-2; weak D call: TRBD2 (8 bases). Between the trimmed V and J ends, which lost 2 bases and 1 base, there was a span of 14 bases. The V gene's germline CDR1 is SGHTA and CDR2 FQGTGA. The CDR3 length is 17 residues. The CDR3 DNA sequence: TGTGCCAGCAGCTTACCGGGAGGGGGCCAGAACACCGGGGAGCTGTTTTTT. Encoded protein: CASSLPGGGQNTGELFF.